The 26 T cell receptor beta chains in this list originate from one sample, sequenced in a study of beta chain features in type 1 diabetes. Expressed TCRB transcripts were sequenced, since all the RNA that had been isolated was reverse transcribed. The repertoire was sequenced with immunoSEQ multiplex PCR; TCRdb's copy has only in-frame clones and lacks some. The sample lists under 400,000 clones, around 20% occurring once. Sequenced material: naive CD4+ T cells from blood. The receptors come from a woman between 18 and 29 years old in good health.

Points on this clone: At one boundary the junction diverges from the germline segment, which might be a read error. The V call is TRBV5-1, the J call TRBJ1-4; 10 bases are shared with TRBD1. The CDR3 length is 14 residues. Germline CDR1 is SGHRS and CDR2 is YFSETQ. CDR3: CASSLDRGNEKLFF. CDR3 nucleotide sequence: TGCGCCAGCAGTTTGGACAGGGGGAATGAAAAACTGTTTTTT.

This clone has just a few counts. Distinct nucleotide sequences in the sample also encode this CDR3. This chain joins TRBV9 and TRBJ2-7; 9 bases map to TRBD2. V shed 2 bases and J 4 bases; nucleotides not matched to a gene: 4. CDR1 is SGDLS and CDR2 is YYNGEE in the germline V gene. This CDR3 region has 14 residues. Written as DNA, the CDR3 is TGTGCCAGCAGCGTCTCAAGCGGGGGGTACGAGCAGTACTTC. Protein sequence: CASSVSSGGYEQYF.

The chain recombines TRBV30 with TRBJ2-7; tentatively, D is TRBD1 (5 bases). Germline assignment: CDR1 GTSNPN and CDR2 SVGIG (reference sequence). The V end lost 0 bases, the J end lost 4 bases, and 13 bases lay between the germline ends. CDR3 size: 14 residues. The DNA of the CDR3 is TGTGCCTGGAGTGTACTTCAGGGTGGTTACGAGCAGTACTTC. This sequence encodes CAWSVLQGGYEQYF.

This clone was seen a handful of times. The chain carries TRBV4-1 and TRBJ1-2; a weak D match, TRBD1 (5 bases). The CDR3 is made up of 14 amino acids. With 2 bases removed from V and 7 bases from J, the gap between germline ends came to 14 bases. Germline loops: CDR1 MGHRA, CDR2 YSYEKL. The CDR3 here is CASSQILQGFGYTF. The CDR3 DNA reads as TGCGCCAGCAGCCAAATTCTCCAGGGTTTTGGCTACACCTTC.

This clone was counted only a few times. The chain recombines TRBV15 with TRBJ2-7, with 7 nucleotides matching TRBD1. V lost 4 bases and J lost 3; bases outside the gene matches: 6. Germline V CDR1 and CDR2: LNHNV, YYDKDF (reference sequence). There are 14 residues in the CDR3. CDR3 DNA: TGTGCCACCAGCACAAACAGGGGCGGCTACGAGCAGTACTTC. This gives the protein CATSTNRGGYEQYF. The complete variable domain, with remaining parts taken from reference TRBV15 and TRBJ2-7, reads DAMVIQNPRYQVTQFGKPVTLSCSQTLNHNVMYWYQQKSSQAPKLLFHYYDKDFNNEADTPDNFQSRRPNTSFCFLDIRSPGLGDTAMYLCATSTNRGGYEQYFGPGTRLTVT.

In regard to this clone: Other nucleotide sequences from this sample produce the same CDR3. J is TRBJ1-5 and V is TRBV30; TRBD1 matches at 9 bases. Germline trimming cut 0 bases from V and 4 bases from J; bases unmatched to any gene: 4. CDR3 length: 15 amino acids. Per germline, CDR1 GTSNPN and CDR2 SVGIG (reference sequence). The CDR3 loop reads CAWSVLGQGNQPQHF. The DNA for the CDR3 is TGTGCCTGGAGTGTTCTGGGACAGGGAAATCAGCCCCAGCATTTT.

The chain recombines TRBV7-2 with TRBJ2-7; D is unclear. Germline V gene lookup returns CDR1 SGHTA and CDR2 FQGNSA. CDR3 length: 13 amino acids. V was clipped by 1 base and J by 0 bases, with 4 bases between them. The CDR3 nucleotides read TGTGCCAGCAGCTTAGGTTACTCCTACGAGCAGTACTTC. It specifies CASSLGYSYEQYF.

J is TRBJ1-6 and V is TRBV5-4; D is perhaps TRBD1 (5 bases). From germline, CDR1 is SGHNT and CDR2 YYREEE (reference sequence). Trimming left V 2 bases short and J 7 bases short, with 10 bases between. The CDR3 covers 14 residues. CDR3 protein: CASSLGDTNSPLHF. The CDR3 DNA reads TGTGCCAGCAGCTTAGGGGATACGAATTCACCCCTCCACTTT.

The DNA of the CDR3 is TGTGCCAGCAGTGAATGGGAGGGGGGAGCTGGAAATACGCAGTATTTT. Translating gives CASSEWEGGAGNTQYF. The rearrangement links TRBV25-1 to TRBJ2-3, with D possibly matching TRBD2 (7 bases). CDR3 length: 16 amino acids. Germline values: CDR1 MGHDK, CDR2 SYGVNS. With 1 base removed from V and 7 bases from J, the gap between germline ends came to 18 bases.

V and J are TRBV5-6 and TRBJ2-7, with 8 positions matching TRBD1. This CDR3 is built from 16 residues. V lost 3 bases and J lost 3; bases outside the gene matches: 11. The germline V gene encodes CDR1 SGHDT and CDR2 YYEEEE. Here the CDR3 reads CASSSRDRQGGYEQYF. CDR3 nucleotide sequence: TGTGCCAGCAGCTCCCGGGACAGGCAAGGGGGCTACGAGCAGTACTTC. Full variable domain (outside the CDR3, taken from reference TRBV5-6 and TRBJ2-7): DAGVTQSPTHLIKTRGQQVTLRCSPKSGHDTVSWYQQALGQGPQFIFQYYEEEERQRGNFPDRFSGHQFPNYSSELNVNALLLGDSALYLCASSSRDRQGGYEQYFGPGTRLTVT.

This clone was counted a few times. The chain links TRBV7-9 to TRBJ2-5; D is ambiguous. Germline CDR1 and CDR2: SEHNR and FQNEAQ (reference sequence). The CDR3 spans 14 residues. Trimming pared 1 base from V and 1 base from J, leaving 7 bases between. DNA for the CDR3: TGTGCCAGCAGCTTAGTCCTCGGCCAAGAGACCCAGTACTTC. This codes for CASSLVLGQETQYF.

This rearrangement joins TRBV7-9 to TRBJ1-5; D ambiguous. CDR3 length: 14 amino acids. Germline V gene sequence: CDR1 SEHNR, CDR2 FQNEAQ (reference sequence). The V end lost 1 base, the J end lost 5 bases, and 9 bases lay between the germline ends. The CDR3 bases are TGTGCCAGCAGCTTAGGTAGTTTAGATCAGCCCCAGCATTTT. Its protein is CASSLGSLDQPQHF.

J is TRBJ1-2 and V is TRBV27; D is perhaps TRBD1 (5 bases). CDR1 and CDR2 from the germline V gene are MNHEY and SMNVEV (reference sequence). V gave up 6 bases and J gave up 0 bases, with 17 bases separating them. The CDR3 covers 16 residues. CDR3: CASSERGHDPNYGYTF. Written as DNA, the CDR3 is TGTGCCAGCAGCGAGAGAGGACACGACCCTAACTATGGCTACACCTTC.

The table lists this clone with many counts. The J gene is TRBJ2-1, the V gene TRBV14; 7 positions match TRBD2. The CDR3 runs 15 residues. Germline V CDR1 and CDR2: SGHDN, FVKESK. J was trimmed by 3 bases and V by 4 bases; bases with no gene match: 6. The CDR3 DNA sequence: TGTGCCAGCAGCCTGAGGGACTATCTCTACAATGAGCAGTTCTTC. Translation gives CASSLRDYLYNEQFF.

V gene TRBV7-2 combines with J gene TRBJ2-1, with a tentative D call TRBD2 (5 bases). CDR3 length: 14 residues. V was trimmed by 5 bases and J by 7 bases, leaving 15 bases between them. Germline V lookup: CDR1 SGHTA, CDR2 FQGNSA. DNA of the CDR3: TGTGCCAGCAGCAGCCATGGAGGACGAAATGAGCAGTTCTTC. Translation: CASSSHGGRNEQFF.

This clone appeared a few times. The V call is TRBV7-2, the J call TRBJ2-7; 11 bases map to TRBD2. Germline assignment: CDR1 SGHTA and CDR2 FQGNSA. The V gene end was trimmed by 5 bases and the J gene end by 5 bases; junction bases not matched to a gene: 8. The CDR3 sequence is 15 residues long. The CDR3 DNA sequence: TGTGCCAGCAGCCCAGATAGCGGGAGGGCCAACGAGCAGTACTTC. Amino acid sequence: CASSPDSGRANEQYF.

The V gene is TRBV29-1, the J gene TRBJ2-1; D is ambiguous. In germline, CDR1 is SQVTM, CDR2 ANQGSEA. The CDR3 is 13 amino acids. V was trimmed by 1 base and J by 6 bases, leaving 10 bases between them. CDR3 coding DNA: TGCAGCGTTGAAGTGGGCTTGGGCAATGAGCAGTTCTTC. It codes for CSVEVGLGNEQFF.

The chain carries TRBV6-1 and TRBJ2-7; D call uncertain. The ends were cut back, 2 bases at V and 0 bases at J, with 5 bases in the middle. This CDR3 spans 13 amino acids. Germline V CDR1 and CDR2: MNHNS, SASEGT. CDR3 sequence: CASSEYISYEQYF. In DNA, the CDR3 is TGTGCCAGCAGTGAATACATCTCCTACGAGCAGTACTTC.

The chain carries TRBV6-5 and TRBJ2-5, with TRBD2 matching over 12 bases. J lost 4 bases, V lost 0 bases, and 3 bases had no gene match. Per germline, CDR1 MNHEY and CDR2 SVGAGI. This CDR3 is 16 amino acids long. CDR3 nucleotides: TGTGCCAGCAGTTACTCGCTGACTAGCGGGGGAGAGACCCAGTACTTC. Its translation: CASSYSLTSGGETQYF.

This clone was counted a few times. This chain uses TRBV7-2 with TRBJ1-1, with 7 bases aligning to TRBD1. Per the germline V gene, CDR1 is SGHTA and CDR2 is FQGNSA. This CDR3 is 15 amino acids long. V lost 0 bases to trimming and J lost 3 bases; unmatched junction nucleotides: 4. CDR3 sequence (DNA): TGTGCCAGCAGCTTAGCCTTGACAGGGTACACTGAAGCTTTCTTT. It is translated as CASSLALTGYTEAFF.

The chain carries TRBV5-1 and TRBJ2-3; D unclear. This CDR3 contains 14 residues. Trimming left V 2 bases short and J 0 bases short, with 7 bases between. The germline gives CDR1 SGHRS, CDR2 YFSETQ. This CDR3 is CASSFGLSTDTQYF. CDR3 DNA sequence: TGCGCCAGCAGCTTCGGTCTTAGCACAGATACGCAGTATTTT.

This rearrangement joins TRBV5-1 to TRBJ2-1; 11 bases are shared with TRBD2. This CDR3 is built from 14 residues. Looked up from germline, CDR1 is SGHRS and CDR2 is YFSETQ. With V trimmed by 2 bases and J by 8 bases, 3 bases remained unmatched. The CDR3 coding sequence is TGCGCCAGCAGCTTTAGCGGGGGGGCACATGAGCAGTTCTTC. Encoded protein: CASSFSGGAHEQFF.

The rearrangement joins TRBV30 to TRBJ2-3; 14 bases are a match to TRBD2. J was trimmed by 5 bases and V by 3 bases; bases with no gene match: 4. Germline V gives CDR1 GTSNPN, CDR2 SVGIG (reference sequence). This CDR3 spans 15 amino acids. For the CDR3, the DNA is TGTGCCTGGAGGGCTGGACTAGCGGGAGGAGATACGCAGTATTTT. Its protein product is CAWRAGLAGGDTQYF.

This clone came up a few times. The chain links TRBV5-1 to TRBJ2-7; 9 nucleotides align to TRBD1. CDR3 length equals 13 residues. With 4 bases clipped from V and 3 bases from J, the junction kept 2 bases outside the gene matches. Germline loops: CDR1 SGHRS, CDR2 YFSETQ. DNA of the CDR3: TGCGCCAGCAGCGGGACAGGGAGCTACGAGCAGTACTTC. Amino acid sequence: CASSGTGSYEQYF.

The rearrangement uses TRBV18 and TRBJ2-3; 9 bases map to TRBD2. The V and J ends lost 2 bases and 6 bases, in that order; junction bases with no gene match: 6. The CDR3 sequence is 15 residues long. Germline V gene sequence: CDR1 KGHSH, CDR2 LQKENI. CDR3 bases: TGTGCCAGCTCACCAGGTCTAGCGGGACCGGATACGCAGTATTTT. Its translation: CASSPGLAGPDTQYF.

The genes are TRBV19 and TRBJ2-7, with unresolved D. CDR3 length: 16 residues. Germline V gene data show CDR1 as LNHDA and CDR2 as SQIVND (reference sequence). The ends were cut back, 5 bases at V and 2 bases at J, with 19 bases in the middle. DNA of the CDR3: TGTGCCAGTAGTCGTGGTAATTACGTCGGTACCTACGAGCAGTACTTC. It encodes CASSRGNYVGTYEQYF.